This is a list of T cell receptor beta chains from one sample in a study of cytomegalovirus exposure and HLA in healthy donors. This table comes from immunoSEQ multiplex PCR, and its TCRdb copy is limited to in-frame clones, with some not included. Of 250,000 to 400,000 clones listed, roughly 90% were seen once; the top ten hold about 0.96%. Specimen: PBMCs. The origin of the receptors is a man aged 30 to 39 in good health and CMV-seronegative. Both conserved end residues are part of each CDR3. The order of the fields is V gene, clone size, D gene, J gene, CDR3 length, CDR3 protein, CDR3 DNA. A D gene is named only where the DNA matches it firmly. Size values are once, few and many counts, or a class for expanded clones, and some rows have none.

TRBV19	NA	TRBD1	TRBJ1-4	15	CASRTAGGRGEKLFF	TGTGCCAGTAGAACTGCAGGGGGTAGGGGTGAAAAACTGTTTTTT
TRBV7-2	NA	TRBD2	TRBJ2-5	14	CASSGGGLGETQYF	TGTGCCAGCAGCGGCGGGGGGCTGGGAGAGACCCAGTACTTC
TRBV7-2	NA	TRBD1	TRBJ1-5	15	CASSHGQGSNQPQHF	TGTGCCAGCAGCCACGGACAGGGAAGCAATCAGCCCCAGCATTTT
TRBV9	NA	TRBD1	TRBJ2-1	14	CASSVASGGNEQFF	TGTGCCAGCAGCGTAGCTTCAGGGGGCAATGAGCAGTTCTTC
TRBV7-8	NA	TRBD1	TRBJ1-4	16	CASSLGGTGLNEKLFF	TGTGCCAGCAGCTTAGGCGGGACAGGGCTTAATGAAAAACTGTTTTTT
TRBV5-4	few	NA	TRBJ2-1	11	CASSADYEEFF	TGTGCCAGCAGCGCGGACTACGAAGAGTTCTTC
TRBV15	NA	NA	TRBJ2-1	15	CATSRDHRTSNEQFF	TGTGCCACCAGCAGAGATCATAGGACAAGCAATGAGCAGTTCTTC
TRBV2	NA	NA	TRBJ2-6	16	CASRPGSASGANVLTF	TGTGCCAGCAGACCGGGGTCCGCTTCTGGGGCCAACGTCCTGACTTTC
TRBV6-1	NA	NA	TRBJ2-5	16	CASSAPRVGRGETQYF	TGTGCCAGCAGTGCCCCCCGCGTGGGCAGGGGAGAGACCCAGTACTTC
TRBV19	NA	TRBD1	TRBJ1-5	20	CASSRIKLQGEAYSNQPQHF	TGTGCCAGTAGCCGGATCAAATTACAGGGGGAAGCCTATAGCAATCAGCCCCAGCATTTT
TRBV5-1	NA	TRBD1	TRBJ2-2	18	CASSLRDRYLANTGELFF	TGCGCCAGCAGCTTGAGGGACAGATACCTTGCGAACACCGGGGAGCTGTTTTTT
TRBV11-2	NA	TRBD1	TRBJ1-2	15	CASSLVHRGEGGYTF	TGTGCCAGCAGCTTAGTCCACAGGGGGGAGGGTGGCTACACCTTC
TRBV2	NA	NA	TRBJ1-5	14	CASRPDMLHQPQHF	TGTGCCAGCAGACCCGACATGTTGCATCAGCCCCAGCATTTT
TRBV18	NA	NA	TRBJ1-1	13	CASSQLDNTEAFF	TGTGCCAGCTCACAGTTAGATAACACTGAAGCTTTCTTT
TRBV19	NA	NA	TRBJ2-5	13	CASSIIRGETQYF	TGTGCCAGTAGTATTATCCGGGGTGAGACCCAGTACTTC
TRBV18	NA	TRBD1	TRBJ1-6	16	CASSRGQGWNNSPLHF	TGTGCCAGCTCACGGGGACAGGGATGGAATAATTCACCCCTCCACTTT
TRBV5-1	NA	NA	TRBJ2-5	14	CASSLEGVSETQYF	TGCGCCAGCAGCTTGGAAGGGGTCTCAGAGACCCAGTACTTC
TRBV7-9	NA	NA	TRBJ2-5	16	CASSLHEVIFGETQYF	TGTGCCAGCAGCCTCCACGAGGTGATATTCGGGGAGACCCAGTACTTC
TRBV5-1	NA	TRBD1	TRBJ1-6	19	CASSLAPTGTGPNNSPLHF	TGCGCCAGCAGCTTGGCCCCTACCGGGACAGGGCCGAATAATTCACCCCTCCACTTT
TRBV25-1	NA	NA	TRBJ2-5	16	CASSGLRTGLQETQYF	TGTGCCAGCAGTGGTCTCCGAACAGGGCTCCAAGAGACCCAGTACTTC
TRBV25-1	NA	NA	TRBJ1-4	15	CASSEFLGQSEKLFF	TGTGCCAGCAGTGAATTCCTGGGGCAGAGTGAAAAACTGTTTTTT
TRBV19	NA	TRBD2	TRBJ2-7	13	CASSHAGGPEQYF	TGTGCCAGTAGTCATGCGGGGGGCCCCGAGCAGTACTTC
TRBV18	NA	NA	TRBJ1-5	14	CASSPGGSPQPQHF	TGTGCCAGCTCACCTGGGGGGAGCCCTCAGCCCCAGCATTTT
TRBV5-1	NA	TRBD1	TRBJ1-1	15	CASSGHRGQATEAFF	TGCGCCAGCAGCGGTCACAGGGGGCAAGCCACTGAAGCTTTCTTT
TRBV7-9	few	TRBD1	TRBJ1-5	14	CASSLEGASTPQHF	TGTGCCAGCAGCTTAGAGGGGGCATCAACTCCCCAGCATTTT
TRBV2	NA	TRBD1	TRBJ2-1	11	CATGAGTGLLF	TGTGCCACCGGGGCCGGGACAGGGCTACTCTTC
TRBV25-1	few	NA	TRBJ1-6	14	CASSSPGQNSPLHF	TGTGCCAGCAGTTCCCCAGGCCAGAATTCACCCCTCCACTTT
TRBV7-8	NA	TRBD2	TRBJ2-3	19	CASSLEVGLAGKAGHTQYF	TGTGCCAGCAGCTTAGAGGTTGGGCTAGCGGGGAAGGCGGGTCATACGCAGTATTTT
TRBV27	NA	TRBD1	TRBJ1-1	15	CASSLARGLGTEAFF	TGTGCCAGCAGTTTAGCCAGGGGGTTAGGGACTGAAGCTTTCTTT
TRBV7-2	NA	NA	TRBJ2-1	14	CASSLRRGYNEQFF	TGTGCCAGCAGCTTACGGCGGGGATACAATGAGCAGTTCTTC
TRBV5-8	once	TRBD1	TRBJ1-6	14	CASSLSQGDSPLHF	TGTGCCAGCAGCTTGAGCCAGGGGGACTCACCCCTCCACTTT
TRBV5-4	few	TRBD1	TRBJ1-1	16	CASSDSWTGVTTEAFF	TGTGCCAGCAGCGATTCTTGGACAGGGGTAACCACTGAAGCTTTCTTT
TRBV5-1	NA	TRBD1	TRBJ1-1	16	CASSLEANRGNTEAFF	TGCGCCAGCAGCTTGGAGGCGAACAGGGGGAACACTGAAGCTTTCTTT
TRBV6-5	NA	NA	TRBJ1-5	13	CASSRGGNQPQHF	TGTGCCAGCAGTCGGGGTGGCAATCAGCCCCAGCATTTT
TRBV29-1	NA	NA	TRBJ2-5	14	CSVEGGQRSETQYF	TGCAGCGTTGAGGGGGGGCAGCGTTCGGAGACCCAGTACTTC
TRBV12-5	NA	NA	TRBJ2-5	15	CASGLGGVVKETQYF	TGTGCTAGTGGTTTGGGGGGGGTTGTGAAAGAGACCCAGTACTTC
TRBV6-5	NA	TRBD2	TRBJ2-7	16	CASSYSPSGASYEQYF	TGTGCCAGCAGTTACTCGCCTAGCGGGGCGTCCTACGAGCAGTACTTC
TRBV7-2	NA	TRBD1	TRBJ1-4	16	CASSLEKTGRHEKLFF	TGTGCCAGCAGCTTAGAGAAGACAGGGAGGCATGAAAAACTGTTTTTT
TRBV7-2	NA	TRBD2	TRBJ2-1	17	CASSRWTSGGAYNEQFF	TGTGCCAGCAGCCGCTGGACTAGCGGGGGGGCCTACAATGAGCAGTTCTTC
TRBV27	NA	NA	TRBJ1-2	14	CASSATGRNYGYTF	TGTGCCAGCAGTGCGACAGGTCGTAACTATGGCTACACCTTC
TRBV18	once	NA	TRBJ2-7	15	CASSPPPTGRYEQYF	TGTGCCAGCTCACCACCACCAACAGGGCGATACGAGCAGTACTTC